One T cell receptor (beta chain) is described in this entry. What it binds is not known. This sample also contains other DNA sequences that code for the same CDR3. Losses at the gene ends were 5 bases for V and 2 bases for J; bases not matched to a gene: 6. In germline, CDR1 is GTSNPN, CDR2 SVGIG (reference sequence). The CDR3 sequence is 14 residues long. These data are taken from a study of OX40 agonist ivuxolimab in advanced cancers. The overall study: Ivuxolimab, an agonist antibody against OX40 (CD134), was given to patients. Cohort: 82.7% men, mean age about 62, aged about 20 to 90. Whole-study findings and limits: There was clonal expansion of CD4+ and CD8+ blood T cells by week 6 at 0.1 to 3.0 mg/kg.

Only in-frame clones appear in the TCRdb table, and some are missing; sequencing was by immunoSEQ multiplex PCR. This table holds more than 70,000 clones, approximately 86% found once. V and J are TRBV30 and TRBJ2-5; 9 bases agree with TRBD2. This sequence originates from an adult with an advanced solid tumor such as melanoma, head and neck, liver or kidney cancer. Sequenced material: CD4+ or CD8+ T cells sorted from blood, taken in a trial of the OX40 agonist ivuxolimab. The CDR3: CAWGGGGGQETQYF. In nucleotides, the CDR3 is TGTGCCTGGGGAGGCGGGGGGGGGCAAGAGACCCAGTACTTC.